These 26 T cell receptor beta chains were sequenced from one sample in a study of blood T cell repertoires in COVID-19. Produced via immunoSEQ multiplex PCR; TCRdb's table is partial and in-frame only. The sample has about 230,000 clones; around 83% are singletons. The source material was peripheral blood. The source of these receptors is a woman aged 45-59 years with acute or convalescent COVID-19.

J is TRBJ1-2 and V is TRBV2, with D perhaps matching TRBD1 (6 bases). Germline V gene lookup returns CDR1 SNHLY and CDR2 FYNNEI. The CDR3 totals 14 residues. The V end was cut by 6 bases, the J end by 7 bases, with 18 bases between. CDR3 sequence reads: CASSPDRTLFGYTF. In DNA, the CDR3 is TGTGCCAGCAGCCCAGACAGGACCCTCTTTGGCTACACCTTC.

V gene TRBV5-4 combines with J gene TRBJ1-2; 9 nucleotides line up with TRBD1. CDR3 length: 16 residues. From germline, CDR1 is SGHNT and CDR2 YYREEE (reference sequence). V was pared by 4 bases and J by 0 bases, with 7 bases of the junction left unmatched. The CDR3 is CASSQDRGRANYGYTF. In nucleotides, the CDR3 is TGTGCCAGCAGCCAGGACAGGGGCCGAGCTAACTATGGCTACACCTTC.

The V gene is TRBV3-1 (or the pseudogene TRBV3-2), the J gene TRBJ2-7, with TRBD2 matching over 12 bases. V was clipped by 2 bases and J by 5 bases; unmatched bases: 4. Germline CDR1 LGHDT, CDR2 YNNKEL (reference sequence). The CDR3 runs 15 residues. In DNA form, the CDR3 reads TGTGCCAGCAGCCAACCTAGCGGGGGGGCCGACGAGCAGTACTTC. Encoded protein: CASSQPSGGADEQYF.

The V call is TRBV5-4, the J call TRBJ2-3, with D perhaps matching TRBD2 (7 bases). Trimming pared 3 bases from V and 3 bases from J, leaving 11 bases between. There are 14 residues in the CDR3. Germline CDR1 is SGHNT and CDR2 is YYREEE (reference sequence). CDR3 residues: CASSSGGPTDTQYF. CDR3 sequence (DNA): TGTGCCAGCAGCTCGGGGGGCCCTACAGATACGCAGTATTTT.

V usage is TRBV7-2 and J usage is TRBJ1-6, with TRBD1 as a possible D gene (6 bases). There are 13 residues in the CDR3. V was clipped by 5 bases and J by 7 bases, with 9 bases between them. Germline V gene data show CDR1 as SGHTA and CDR2 as FQGNSA. In DNA form, the CDR3 reads TGTGCCAGCAGCCCGGACAGAAATTCACCCCTCCACTTT. Translated, it gives CASSPDRNSPLHF.

V gene TRBV27 combines with J gene TRBJ2-7, with a possible D match to TRBD1 (6 bases). CDR3 length: 16 residues. Germline lookup yields CDR1 MNHEY and CDR2 SMNVEV (reference sequence). V was pared by 5 bases and J by 4 bases, with 21 bases between. CDR3 bases: TGTGCCAGCAGTAACACAGGGTCTTTTACATTTTACGAGCAGTACTTC. Translating it yields CASSNTGSFTFYEQYF.

To note about this clone: Other nucleotide sequences in the sample specify the same CDR3. This sequence joins TRBV28 and TRBJ1-1; 7 bases match TRBD1. The V gene end was trimmed by 4 bases and the J gene end by 4 bases; junction bases not matched to a gene: 9. This CDR3 has 15 residues. Germline V gives CDR1 MDHEN, CDR2 SYDVKM. CDR3 bases: TGTGCCAGCAGTTCCACAGGGGCTGGCGGCACTGAAGCTTTCTTT. The encoded protein is CASSSTGAGGTEAFF.

This CDR3 reads CASSRTSGRLFTGELFF. CDR3 DNA sequence: TGTGCCAGCAGCAGGACTAGCGGGAGGCTGTTCACCGGGGAGCTGTTTTTT. V usage is TRBV27 and J usage is TRBJ2-2; 14 bases fit TRBD2. The CDR3 sequence is 17 residues long. The germline CDR1 and CDR2 sequences are MNHEY and SMNVEV (reference sequence). V lost 6 bases and J lost 4; bases outside the gene matches: 7.

J is TRBJ1-6 and V is TRBV4-2, with D maybe TRBD1 (5 bases). The CDR3 length is 14 residues. V was shortened by 0 bases and J by 10 bases, with 10 bases between the two germline ends. Germline CDR1 is LGHNA and CDR2 is YNFKEQ. CDR3 coding DNA: TGTGCCAGCAGCCAAGAGCAGGGTGGGTCACCCCTCCACTTT. Translating it yields CASSQEQGGSPLHF.

The genes are TRBV19 and TRBJ1-5; 8 bases are a match to TRBD1. The CDR3 runs 16 residues. Germline values: CDR1 LNHDA, CDR2 SQIVND (reference sequence). After removal of 0 bases from V and 4 bases from J, the junction contained 5 bases not matched to a gene. For the CDR3, the DNA is TGTGCCAGTAGTATAGATCAGGGGGCGAATAATCAGCCCCAGCATTTT. Its protein product is CASSIDQGANNQPQHF.

This sequence joins TRBV12-3 or TRBV12-4 and TRBJ1-2; D is unclear. This CDR3 region has 12 residues. V was clipped by 5 bases and J by 4 bases, with 8 bases between them. The DNA for the CDR3 is TGTGCCAGCAGTCCTCTGTCCTATGGCTACACCTTC. Its protein product is CASSPLSYGYTF.

The chain recombines TRBV12-3 or TRBV12-4 with TRBJ2-3; tentatively, D is TRBD1 (5 bases). This CDR3 is built from 13 residues. V was pared by 6 bases and J by 4 bases, with 11 bases between. The CDR3 reads CASSSSGSDTQYF. CDR3 sequence (DNA): TGTGCCAGCAGCTCATCAGGGTCAGATACGCAGTATTTT.

The genes are TRBV4-3 and TRBJ2-1, with D perhaps matching TRBD1 (5 bases). V was cut by 4 bases and J by 5 bases, with 12 bases left in between. The CDR3 is 14 residues long. Germline assignment: CDR1 LGHNA and CDR2 YSLEER. The CDR3 sequence: CASSPMFRDNEQFF. DNA for the CDR3: TGCGCCAGCAGCCCCATGTTCAGGGACAATGAGCAGTTCTTC.

This chain joins TRBV4-2 and TRBJ1-1; no reliable D call. CDR1 and CDR2 from the germline V gene are LGHNA and YNFKEQ. This CDR3 comprises 13 residues. Trimming cost V 1 base and J 10 bases, with 13 bases left between them. For the CDR3, the DNA is TGTGCCAGCAGCCAAGGGTTCCGGAGTGCAGCTTTCTTT. Its protein product is CASSQGFRSAAFF.

The chain combines TRBV7-2 with TRBJ1-5; D uncertain. Germline V gives CDR1 SGHTA, CDR2 FQGNSA. The ends were cut back, 2 bases at V and 12 bases at J, with 8 bases in the middle. The CDR3 length is 11 residues. In DNA, the CDR3 is TGTGCCAGCAGCTTAACCGGGGTCCAGCATTTT. Its protein is CASSLTGVQHF.

The J gene is TRBJ2-1, the V gene TRBV5-1, with TRBD1 as a possible D gene (5 bases). There are 13 residues in the CDR3. Trimming pared 2 bases from V and 5 bases from J, leaving 8 bases between. Per the germline V gene, CDR1 is SGHRS and CDR2 is YFSETQ. CDR3 sequence reads: CASSFSRDNEQFF. DNA for the CDR3: TGCGCCAGCAGCTTTTCCAGGGACAATGAGCAGTTCTTC.

This chain joins TRBV6-5 and TRBJ1-6; weak D call: TRBD1 (5 bases). The CDR3 is 15 residues long. The V end was cut by 7 bases, the J end by 5 bases, with 15 bases between. Germline-derived CDR1 and CDR2 are MNHEY and SVGAGI. The CDR3 loop reads CASNRAGWDNSPLHF. The CDR3 DNA reads as TGTGCCAGCAATCGTGCAGGGTGGGATAATTCACCCCTCCACTTT.

V gene TRBV7-9 combines with J gene TRBJ2-7; 8 bases agree with TRBD1. The ends lost 5 bases at V and 7 bases at J; junction bases unmatched: 10. The CDR3 is made up of 14 amino acids. CDR1 SEHNR and CDR2 FQNEAQ come from the germline V gene (reference sequence). The CDR3: CASSPDYRGSEQYF. The CDR3 DNA sequence: TGTGCCAGCAGCCCAGATTACAGGGGGTCGGAGCAGTACTTC.

The gene calls are TRBV27 and TRBJ1-6, with D maybe TRBD1 (6 bases). The CDR3 sequence is 14 residues long. V was trimmed by 8 bases and J by 6 bases, leaving 14 bases between them. CDR1 is MNHEY, CDR2 SMNVEV, per germline (reference sequence). For the CDR3, the DNA is TGTGCCAGCCGTTCCGGGACATTTAATTCACCCCTCCACTTT. Translation: CASRSGTFNSPLHF.

The CDR3, as DNA: TGTGCCAGCTCACCAGAGGCGGGGGATTTCTCTGGAAACACCATATATTTT. The encoded protein is CASSPEAGDFSGNTIYF. The rearrangement uses TRBV18 and TRBJ1-3, with D maybe TRBD1 (5 bases). The CDR3 covers 17 residues. With 2 bases removed from V and 0 bases from J, the gap between germline ends came to 14 bases. Germline assignment: CDR1 KGHSH and CDR2 LQKENI.

The sample holds one count of this clone. The chain employs TRBV19 and TRBJ2-2; possible D gene TRBD1, 5 bases. Germline loops: CDR1 LNHDA, CDR2 SQIVND (reference sequence). The CDR3 runs 15 residues. V shed 3 bases and J shed 5 bases, with 13 bases lying between them. This CDR3 reads CASSISQGRTGELFF. The CDR3 DNA follows: TGTGCCAGTAGTATCAGCCAGGGTCGTACCGGGGAGCTGTTTTTT. The whole variable domain, filled in from reference TRBV19 and TRBJ2-2, reads DGGITQSPKYLFRKEGQNVTLSCEQNLNHDAMYWYRQDPGQGLRLIYYSQIVNDFQKGDIAEGYSVSREKKESFPLTVTSAQKNPTAFYLCASSISQGRTGELFFGEGSRLTVL.

This clone came up once. J is TRBJ2-5 and V is TRBV4-3, with D possibly TRBD2 on 5 matching bases. Germline values: CDR1 LGHNA, CDR2 YSLEER. V was cut by 0 bases and J by 5 bases, with 7 bases left in between. This CDR3 is built from 13 residues. This CDR3 reads CASSQDGGETQYF. CDR3 bases: TGCGCCAGCAGCCAAGACGGCGGGGAGACCCAGTACTTC.

The V and J genes are TRBV7-9 and TRBJ1-2; D may be TRBD1 (6 bases). Germline CDR1 SEHNR, CDR2 FQNEAQ (reference sequence). The V end lost 5 bases, the J end lost 8 bases, and 24 bases lay between the germline ends. The CDR3 is 16 residues long. The CDR3 sequence: CASSLSGAQGTKGYTF. The CDR3 DNA is TGTGCCAGCAGCCTTAGTGGGGCACAGGGTACGAAAGGCTACACCTTC.

The rearrangement joins TRBV10-2 to TRBJ1-1; D ambiguous. The germline gives CDR1 WSHSY, CDR2 SAAADI. The CDR3 length is 15 residues. Between the trimmed V and J ends, which lost 2 bases and 0 bases, there was a span of 10 bases. Here the CDR3 reads CASSEVRQVNTEAFF. CDR3 bases: TGCGCCAGCAGTGAGGTCAGGCAGGTGAACACTGAAGCTTTCTTT.

This clone was counted once. The V and J genes are TRBV3-1 (or the pseudogene TRBV3-2) and TRBJ1-2, with D maybe TRBD1 (5 bases). Trimming removed 1 base from V and 7 bases from J, with 10 bases in between. The CDR3 has 13 residues. CDR1 LGHDT and CDR2 YNNKEL come from the germline V gene (reference sequence). The CDR3 DNA reads as TGTGCCAGCAGCCAAGTTAGGGGTATTGGCTACACCTTC. Its protein is CASSQVRGIGYTF.

The chain joins TRBV6-2 or TRBV6-3 to TRBJ2-7, with TRBD2 as a possible D gene (6 bases). CDR1 and CDR2 from the germline V gene are MNHEY and SVGEGT. CDR3 length equals 15 residues. V was trimmed by 4 bases and J by 0 bases, leaving 13 bases between them. CDR3 nucleotide sequence: TGTGCCAGCAGTTGGTCTAGCGACAGCTCCTACGAGCAGTACTTC. Translating it yields CASSWSSDSSYEQYF.